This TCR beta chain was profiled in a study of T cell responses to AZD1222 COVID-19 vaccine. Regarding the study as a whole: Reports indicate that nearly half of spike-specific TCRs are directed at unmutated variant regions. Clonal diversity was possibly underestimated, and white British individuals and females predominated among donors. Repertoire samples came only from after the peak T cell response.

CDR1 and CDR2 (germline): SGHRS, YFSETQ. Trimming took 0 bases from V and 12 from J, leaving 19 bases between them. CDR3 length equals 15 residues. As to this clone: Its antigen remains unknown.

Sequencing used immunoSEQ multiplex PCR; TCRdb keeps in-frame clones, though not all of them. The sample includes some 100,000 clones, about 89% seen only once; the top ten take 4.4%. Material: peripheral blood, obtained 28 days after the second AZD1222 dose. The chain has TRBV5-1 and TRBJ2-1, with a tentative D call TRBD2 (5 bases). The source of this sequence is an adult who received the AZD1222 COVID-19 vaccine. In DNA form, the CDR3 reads TGCGCCAGCAGCTTGGTTAAAGGACGTTATGAGGGGCAGTTCTTC. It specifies CASSLVKGRYEGQFF.